This T cell receptor beta chain stems from a study of blood T cell repertoires in COVID-19. Study in general: Acute and convalescent COVID-19 samples came from the United States, Italy and Spain.

Losses at the gene ends were 6 bases for V and 8 bases for J; bases not matched to a gene: 8. The CDR3 totals 13 residues. Germline CDR1 MNHEY, CDR2 SVGAGI. Only in-frame clones appear in the TCRdb table, and some are missing; sequencing was by immunoSEQ multiplex PCR. The table includes approximately 220,000 clones, 70% to 85% detected once. Adults between roughly 18 and 90 years of age took part from 20 to 25 US areas. Participant reports of clinical history set cohort assignment. The chain uses TRBV6-5 and TRBJ1-2; 8 positions match TRBD1. This receptor was obtained from a woman aged 40 to 50 with acute COVID-19. Sequences were obtained from PBMCs or T cells enriched from blood (not recorded which). The CDR3 nucleotides read TGTGCCAGCAGACTAACAGGGGGTGGAGGCTACACCTTC. Translation gives CASRLTGGGGYTF.